This TCR beta chain was identified in a study of OX40 agonist ivuxolimab in advanced cancers. V gave up 4 bases and J gave up 4 bases, with 17 bases separating them. CDR1 and CDR2 (germline): SGHRS, YFSETQ. CDR3 length: 15 residues. Data came from immunoSEQ multiplex PCR; TCRdb stores just in-frame clones and leaves some out. There are around 64,000 clones in the sample; roughly 85% occur only once, and roughly 0.79% lies in the top ten. This material consisted of CD4+ or CD8+ T cells sorted from blood, taken in a trial of the OX40 agonist ivuxolimab. The chain links TRBV5-1 to TRBJ1-1; D call uncertain. The sequence was collected from an adult with an advanced solid tumor such as melanoma, head and neck, liver or kidney cancer. Here the CDR3 reads CASSPTPRTATEAFF. CDR3 in DNA: TGCGCCAGCAGCCCGACACCGAGGACGGCCACTGAAGCTTTCTTT.